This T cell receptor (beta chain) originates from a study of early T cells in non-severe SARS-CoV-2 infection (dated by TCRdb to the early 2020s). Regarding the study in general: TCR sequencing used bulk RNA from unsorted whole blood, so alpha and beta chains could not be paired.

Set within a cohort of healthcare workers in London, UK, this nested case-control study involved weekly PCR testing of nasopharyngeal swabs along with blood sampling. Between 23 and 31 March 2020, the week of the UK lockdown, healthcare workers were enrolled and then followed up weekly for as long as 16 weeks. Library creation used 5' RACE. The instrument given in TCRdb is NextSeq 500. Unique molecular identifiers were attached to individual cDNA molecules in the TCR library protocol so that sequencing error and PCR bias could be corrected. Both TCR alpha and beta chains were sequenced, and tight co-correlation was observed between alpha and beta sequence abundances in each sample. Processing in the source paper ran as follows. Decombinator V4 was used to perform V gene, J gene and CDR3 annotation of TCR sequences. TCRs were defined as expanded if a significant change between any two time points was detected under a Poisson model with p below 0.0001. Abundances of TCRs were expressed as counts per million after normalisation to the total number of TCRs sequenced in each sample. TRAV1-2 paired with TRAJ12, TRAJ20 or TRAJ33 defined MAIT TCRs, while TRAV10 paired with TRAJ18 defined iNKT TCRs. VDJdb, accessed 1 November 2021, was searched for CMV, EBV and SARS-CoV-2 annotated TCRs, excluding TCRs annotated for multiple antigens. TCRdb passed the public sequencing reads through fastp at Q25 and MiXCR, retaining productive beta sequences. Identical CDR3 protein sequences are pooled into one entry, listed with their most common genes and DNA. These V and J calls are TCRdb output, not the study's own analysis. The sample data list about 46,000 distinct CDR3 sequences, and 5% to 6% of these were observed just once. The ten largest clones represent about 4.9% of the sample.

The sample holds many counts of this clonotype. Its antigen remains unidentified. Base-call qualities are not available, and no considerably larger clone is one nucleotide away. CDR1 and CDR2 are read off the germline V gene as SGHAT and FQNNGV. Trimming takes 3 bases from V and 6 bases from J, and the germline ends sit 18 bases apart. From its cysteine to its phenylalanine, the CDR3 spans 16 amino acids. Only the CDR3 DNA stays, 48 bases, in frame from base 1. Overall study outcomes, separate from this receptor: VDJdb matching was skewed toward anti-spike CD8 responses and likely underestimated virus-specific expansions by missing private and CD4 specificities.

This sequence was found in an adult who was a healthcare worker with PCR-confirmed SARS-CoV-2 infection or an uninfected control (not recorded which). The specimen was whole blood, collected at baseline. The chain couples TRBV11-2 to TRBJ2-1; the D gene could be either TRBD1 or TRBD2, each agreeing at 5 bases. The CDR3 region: CASSFITGYGLNEQFF. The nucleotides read TGTGCCAGCAGCTTCATTACAGGATATGGACTCAATGAGCAGTTCTTC.